This is a list of T cell receptor beta chains from one sample in a study of OX40 agonist ivuxolimab in advanced cancers. Some clones are missing from TCRdb's copy, which holds only in-frame ones; the method was immunoSEQ multiplex PCR. The sample has approximately 70,000 clones; about 85% are singletons. Material: CD4+ or CD8+ T cells sorted from blood, obtained in a trial of the OX40 agonist ivuxolimab. The receptor set was obtained from an adult with an advanced solid tumor such as melanoma, head and neck, liver or kidney cancer. CDR3s include the opening cysteine and the closing phenylalanine or tryptophan. The D gene is left open where the match is weak. A clone size is listed for some rows: how often the clone was seen (once, few, many), or a class if it is expanded.

clone_size j_call d_call v_call cdr3_nt cdr3_aa
- TRBJ2-3 TRBD1 TRBV11-3 TGTGCCAGCAGCGAAAGGGGGACCGCGACAGGGACGCAGTATTTT CASSERGTATGTQYF
- TRBJ2-7 - TRBV5-6 TGTGCCAGCAGTCCAGCAGCCACAGGGCTCGGAAGGGCTTACGAGCAGTACTTC CASSPAATGLGRAYEQYF
- TRBJ1-2 TRBD1 TRBV6-6 TGTGCCAGCAGACCTTCACAGGGGGCGAACTATGGCTACACCTTC CASRPSQGANYGYTF
- TRBJ1-2 TRBD1 TRBV28 TGTGCCAGCAGTTCTCTCCCCCCGGGACAGGGAGGAGGCTACACCTTC CASSSLPPGQGGGYTF
- TRBJ2-7 TRBD2 TRBV2 TGTGCCAGCAGTGACCCGGGACTAAACGAGCAGTACTTC CASSDPGLNEQYF
- TRBJ2-7 - TRBV7-9 TGTGCCAGCAGCTTAGGCAGCGACGAGCAGTACTTC CASSLGSDEQYF
- TRBJ1-2 - TRBV19 TGTGCCAGTAGTCCGACACCTTTCGGTGGCTACACCTTC CASSPTPFGGYTF
- TRBJ2-3 - TRBV12-1 TGTGCCAGCAGCAAGATAGCGGAATTAGGTACGCAGTATTTT CASSKIAELGTQYF
- TRBJ2-3 TRBD1 TRBV5-1 TGCGCCAGCAGCCCGGACGGGACAGGGCCAGATACGCAGTATTTT CASSPDGTGPDTQYF
- TRBJ2-7 TRBD1 TRBV6-5 TGTGCCAGCAAGAGGGACAGGATCTCCTACGAGCAGTACTTC CASKRDRISYEQYF
- TRBJ2-1 - TRBV6-5 TGTGCCAGCACCTCCAGGCCATACAATGAGCAGTTCTTC CASTSRPYNEQFF
- TRBJ1-1 - TRBV29-1 TGCAGCGTTGAAGACGGGCCTATGAACACTGAAGCTTTCTTT CSVEDGPMNTEAFF
large TRBJ2-1 - TRBV7-7 TGTGCTAGCAGCTTGTCCAGAAGCTACAATGAGCAGTTCTTC CASSLSRSYNEQFF
- TRBJ2-5 - TRBV7-6 TGTGCCAGCAGCTTCCTGACGGACGGACAAGAGACCCAGTACTTC CASSFLTDGQETQYF
few TRBJ1-4 TRBD1 TRBV28 TGTGCCAGCAGTTCCCCTAGGACAGGGAATGAAAAACTGTTTTTT CASSSPRTGNEKLFF
- TRBJ2-5 TRBD2 TRBV11-3 TGTGCCAGCAGTACCGGGACTAGCAGCCAAGAGACCCAGTACTTC CASSTGTSSQETQYF
- TRBJ2-1 - TRBV7-9 TGTGCCAGCAGCTTATTGGGCCGGGTCAATGAGCAGTTCTTC CASSLLGRVNEQFF
- TRBJ2-1 TRBD2 TRBV6-1 TGTGCCAGCAGTGAAACGGCGGGAGCCTACAATGAGCAGTTCTTC CASSETAGAYNEQFF
- TRBJ1-1 TRBD1 TRBV11-2 TGTGCCAGCAGCAAGGGACAGGCCTCCACTGAAGCTTTCTTT CASSKGQASTEAFF
- TRBJ1-3 - TRBV4-1 TGCGCCAGCAGCCAAGATAGGGCGACAGATTCTGGAAACACCATATATTTT CASSQDRATDSGNTIYF
- TRBJ1-4 - TRBV10-3 TGTGCCTCTTCCCCGAAAGGAGGGGGTGATAATGAAAAACTGTTTTTT CASSPKGGGDNEKLFF
- TRBJ2-6 - TRBV29-1 TGCAGCGTTCGGCCCTCTGGGGCCAACGTCCTGACTTTC CSVRPSGANVLTF
- TRBJ1-6 - TRBV4-1 TGCGCCAGCAGCCAAGCCCCCAGGGGAAGTCATAATTCACCCCTCCACTTT CASSQAPRGSHNSPLHF
- TRBJ2-1 - TRBV7-2 TGTGCCAGCAGCTTGTGGGGGCAGCCTAGGGGCAATGAGCAGTTCTTC CASSLWGQPRGNEQFF
- TRBJ2-2 TRBD2 TRBV5-1 TGCGCCAGCACCCCAAGCGGGAGGGCTATCGGGGAGCTGTTTTTT CASTPSGRAIGELFF
- TRBJ2-1 - TRBV5-1 TGCGCCAGCAGCTTGGGACCGAACAATGAGCAGTTCTTC CASSLGPNNEQFF
once TRBJ2-5 - TRBV5-1 TGCGCCAGCAGCTTGGCCCTGGGGCTAGGAGAGACCCAGTACTTC CASSLALGLGETQYF
- TRBJ2-3 - TRBV5-1 TGCGCCAGCAGACCCTTTACCGGGACGAGCACAGATACGCAGTATTTT CASRPFTGTSTDTQYF
few TRBJ2-2 - TRBV18 TGTGCCAGCTCACCAGAGGACGATACCACCGGGGAGCTGTTTTTT CASSPEDDTTGELFF
- TRBJ2-7 TRBD1 TRBV5-4 TGTGCCAGCAGCTCCCGGACAGGGAAAGCACGGTACGAGCAGTACTTC CASSSRTGKARYEQYF
few TRBJ2-7 - TRBV18 TGTGCCAGCTCACAAGGTGACTCCTACGAGCAGTACTTC CASSQGDSYEQYF
- TRBJ2-6 TRBD1 TRBV10-3 TGTGCCATCAAAGGAGGACAGGGGATGTATGCTGGGGCCAACGTCCTGACTTTC CAIKGGQGMYAGANVLTF
- TRBJ2-3 - TRBV6-4 TGTGCCAGCAGTGACTCGATCACAACCTCTACGCAGTATTTT CASSDSITTSTQYF
- TRBJ1-4 - TRBV19 TGTGCCAGTAGTATATGGGGGATTAATGAAAAACTGTTTTTT CASSIWGINEKLFF
- TRBJ1-4 TRBD1 TRBV7-6 TGTGCCAGCACCCTAGCGGGGGGGACAGGGGCGTCCCCTAATGAAAAACTGTTTTTT CASTLAGGTGASPNEKLFF
- TRBJ1-1 - TRBV11-2 TGTGCCAGCAGCGGGCAGCGCCATGAAGCTTTCTTT CASSGQRHEAFF
- TRBJ1-1 - TRBV25-1 TGTGCCAGCAGTGATATGAACCGTGGGATGGGTGAAGCTTTCTTT CASSDMNRGMGEAFF
- TRBJ2-7 - TRBV5-1 TGCGCCAGCAGCTTGGGGGGCAATGGGAACTACGAGCAGTACTTC CASSLGGNGNYEQYF
- TRBJ2-3 TRBD2 TRBV6-1 TGTGCCAGCAGTTCGGGACTAGCAAACACAGATACGCAGTATTTT CASSSGLANTDTQYF
- TRBJ2-3 - TRBV10-1 TGCGCCAGCAGTGAGTCGGCGGACCCCACAGATACGCAGTATTTT CASSESADPTDTQYF
once TRBJ1-4 - TRBV6-6 TGTGCCAGCAGTTATTTCCCAGCTAATGAAAAACTGTTTTTT CASSYFPANEKLFF
- TRBJ2-2 - TRBV2 TGTGCCAGCAAGACGGGGACGAACACCGGGGAGCTGTTTTTT CASKTGTNTGELFF
- TRBJ2-5 TRBD2 TRBV4-1 TGCGCCAGCAGCCACCCGCGGGAGGGCCTCATTGAGACCCAGTACTTC CASSHPREGLIETQYF
- TRBJ2-3 TRBD2 TRBV5-1 TGCGCCAGCAGCTTGGGAAGCGGGAGGGCCACAGATACGCAGTATTTT CASSLGSGRATDTQYF
once TRBJ1-4 - TRBV4-1 TGCGCCAGCAGCCAACTCACGTGGGGCGCCCCCGAAAAACTGTTTTTT CASSQLTWGAPEKLFF